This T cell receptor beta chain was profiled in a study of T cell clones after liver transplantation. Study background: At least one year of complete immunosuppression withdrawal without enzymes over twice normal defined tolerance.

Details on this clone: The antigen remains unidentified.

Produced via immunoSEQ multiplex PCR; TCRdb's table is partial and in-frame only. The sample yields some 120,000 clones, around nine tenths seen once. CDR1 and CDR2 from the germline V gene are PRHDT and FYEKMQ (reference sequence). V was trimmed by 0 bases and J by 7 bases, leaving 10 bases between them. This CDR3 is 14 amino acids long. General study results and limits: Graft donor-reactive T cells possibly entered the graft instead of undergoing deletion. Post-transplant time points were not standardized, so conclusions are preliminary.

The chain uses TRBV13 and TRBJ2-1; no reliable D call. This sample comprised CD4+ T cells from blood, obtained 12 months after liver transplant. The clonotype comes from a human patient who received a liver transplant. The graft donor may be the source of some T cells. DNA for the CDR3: TGTGCCAGCAGCTTAGGGTTGTCCGGAAATGAGCAGTTCTTC. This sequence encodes CASSLGLSGNEQFF.